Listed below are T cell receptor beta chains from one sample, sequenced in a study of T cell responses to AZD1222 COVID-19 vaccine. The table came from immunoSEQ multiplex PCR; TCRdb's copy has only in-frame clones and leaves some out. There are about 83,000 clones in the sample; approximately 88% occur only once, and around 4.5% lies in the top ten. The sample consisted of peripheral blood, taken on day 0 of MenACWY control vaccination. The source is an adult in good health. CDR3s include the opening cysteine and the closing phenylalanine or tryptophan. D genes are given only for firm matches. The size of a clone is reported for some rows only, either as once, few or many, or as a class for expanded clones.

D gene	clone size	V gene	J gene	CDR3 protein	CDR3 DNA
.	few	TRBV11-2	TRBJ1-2	CASSALTGVYGYTF	TGTGCCAGCAGCGCCCTTACGGGGGTCTATGGCTACACCTTC
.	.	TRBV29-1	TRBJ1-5	CSVSDNNQPQHF	TGCAGCGTTTCGGACAACAATCAGCCCCAGCATTTT
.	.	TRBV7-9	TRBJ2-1	CASSLLGWGTYNEQFF	TGTGCCAGCAGCTTATTGGGATGGGGGACCTACAATGAGCAGTTCTTC
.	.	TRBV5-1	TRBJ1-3	CASSLEGSTGFGNTIYF	TGCGCCAGCAGCTTGGAAGGGTCCACAGGGTTTGGAAACACCATATATTTT
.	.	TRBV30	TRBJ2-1	CAWSNNEQFF	TGTGCCTGGAGTAACAATGAGCAGTTCTTC
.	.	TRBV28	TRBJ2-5	CASSLITGQSSMTQYF	TGTGCCAGCAGTTTGATCACGGGACAAAGCTCCATGACCCAGTACTTC
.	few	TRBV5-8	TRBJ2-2	CASSLGLGVGYTGELFF	TGTGCCAGCAGCTTGGGCCTGGGGGTCGGTTATACCGGGGAGCTGTTTTTT
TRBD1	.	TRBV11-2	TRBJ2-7	CASSSGGDEQYF	TGTGCCAGCAGCTCAGGGGGAGACGAGCAGTACTTC
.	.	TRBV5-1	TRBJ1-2	CASSAGPDTHYGYTF	TGCGCCAGCAGCGCGGGACCAGATACTCACTATGGCTACACCTTC
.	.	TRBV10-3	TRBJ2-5	CAISEMETQYF	TGTGCCATCAGTGAAATGGAGACCCAGTACTTC
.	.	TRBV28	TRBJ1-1	CASSLVGENTEAFF	TGTGCCAGCAGTTTAGTGGGGGAGAACACTGAAGCTTTCTTT
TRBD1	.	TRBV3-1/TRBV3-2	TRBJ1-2	CASSRAQGVGYGYTF	TGTGCCAGCAGCCGCGCTCAGGGGGTCGGCTATGGCTACACCTTC
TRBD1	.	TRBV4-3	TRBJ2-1	CASSQGGQGREQFF	TGCGCCAGCAGCCAAGGGGGACAGGGGCGGGAGCAGTTCTTC
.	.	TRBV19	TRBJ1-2	CASNSDRGYTF	TGTGCCAGTAATTCGGATCGCGGCTACACCTTC
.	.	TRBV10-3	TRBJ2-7	CAISTRFQTGEQYF	TGTGCCATCAGTACCCGATTTCAAACGGGGGAGCAGTACTTC
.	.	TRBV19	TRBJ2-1	CASSISVLAYNEQFF	TGTGCCAGTAGTATTAGCGTTCTCGCTTACAATGAGCAGTTCTTC
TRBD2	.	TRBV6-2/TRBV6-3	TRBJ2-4	CASRPIAGVDKNIQYF	TGTGCCAGCAGGCCTATAGCGGGAGTTGACAAAAACATTCAGTACTTC
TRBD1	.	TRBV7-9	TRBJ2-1	CASSLETGGNEQFF	TGTGCCAGCAGCTTAGAAACAGGGGGCAATGAGCAGTTCTTC
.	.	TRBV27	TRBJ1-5	CASRKLTVGNQPQHF	TGTGCCAGCAGAAAACTGACAGTGGGGAATCAGCCCCAGCATTTT
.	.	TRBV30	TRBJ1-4	CAWRRTSTNEKLFF	TGTGCCTGGAGGAGGACATCAACTAATGAAAAACTGTTTTTT
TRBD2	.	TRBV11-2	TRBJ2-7	CASSLVATSGSSYEQYF	TGTGCCAGCAGCTTAGTCGCCACTAGCGGTAGCTCCTACGAGCAGTACTTC
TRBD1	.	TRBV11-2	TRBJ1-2	CASSLERGTGANYGYTF	TGTGCCAGCAGCTTAGAAAGGGGGACAGGGGCTAACTATGGCTACACCTTC
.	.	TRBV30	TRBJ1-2	CAWSRSNYGYTF	TGTGCCTGGAGTAGAAGTAACTATGGCTACACCTTC
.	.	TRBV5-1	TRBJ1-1	CASSLDTGTGTPAFF	TGCGCCAGCAGCTTGGACACAGGGACCGGGACCCCAGCTTTCTTT
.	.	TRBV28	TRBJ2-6	CASSVSGANVLTF	TGTGCCAGCAGTGTCTCTGGGGCCAACGTCCTGACTTTC
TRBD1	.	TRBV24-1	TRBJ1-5	CATHPGGPGLPQHF	TGTGCCACCCATCCAGGGGGCCCAGGGTTGCCCCAGCATTTT
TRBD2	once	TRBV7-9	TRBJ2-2	CASSSSFREGNTGELFF	TGTGCCAGCAGCTCCAGTTTCCGGGAGGGCAACACCGGGGAGCTGTTTTTT
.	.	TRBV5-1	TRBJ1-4	CASSLERREKLFF	TGCGCCAGCAGCTTGGAGCGTCGAGAAAAACTGTTTTTT
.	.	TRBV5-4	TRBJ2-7	CASSTRDKSIYEQYF	TGTGCCAGCAGCACCCGGGACAAATCAATCTACGAGCAGTACTTC
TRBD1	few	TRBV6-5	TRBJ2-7	CASSYGLDRHEQYF	TGTGCCAGCAGTTACGGACTGGACAGGCACGAGCAGTACTTC
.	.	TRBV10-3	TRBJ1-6	CAISETGASAYNSPLHF	TGTGCCATCAGTGAGACCGGCGCGTCGGCATATAATTCACCCCTCCACTTT
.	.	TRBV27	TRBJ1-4	CASSSQEKLFF	TGTGCCAGCAGTTCCCAGGAAAAACTGTTTTTT
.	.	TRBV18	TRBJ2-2	CASSRQGKTGELFF	TGTGCCAGCTCTAGACAAGGGAAAACCGGGGAGCTGTTTTTT
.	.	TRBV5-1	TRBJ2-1	CASSFVTNYNEQFF	TGCGCCAGCAGCTTCGTAACAAACTACAATGAGCAGTTCTTC
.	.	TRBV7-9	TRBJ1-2	CASSLVGTAYGYTF	TGTGCCAGCAGCTTAGTGGGGACGGCCTATGGCTACACCTTC
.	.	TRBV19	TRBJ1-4	CASSTPAEKLFF	TGTGCCAGTAGTACCCCGGCGGAAAAACTGTTTTTT
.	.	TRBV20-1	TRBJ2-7	CSASGYSGWSYEQYF	TGCAGTGCTAGTGGCTACTCAGGGTGGAGCTACGAGCAGTACTTC
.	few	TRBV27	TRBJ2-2	CASSLSDVNTGELFF	TGTGCCAGCAGTTTATCGGACGTAAACACCGGGGAGCTGTTTTTT
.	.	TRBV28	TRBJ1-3	CASRPQGFGNTIYF	TGTGCCAGCAGACCACAGGGCTTTGGAAACACCATATATTTT
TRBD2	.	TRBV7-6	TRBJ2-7	CASSQGLAGGSYEQYF	TGTGCCAGCAGCCAAGGACTAGCGGGAGGGAGCTACGAGCAGTACTTC
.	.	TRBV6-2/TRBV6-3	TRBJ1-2	CASSRAYYGYTF	TGTGCCAGCAGTAGGGCCTATTATGGCTACACCTTC
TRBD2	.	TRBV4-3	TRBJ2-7	CASSQVTSGPGEQYF	TGCGCCAGCAGCCAAGTCACTAGCGGGCCCGGCGAGCAGTACTTC